Below, 25 T cell receptor beta chains from the same sample are listed, as sequenced in a study of radiation and T cells in renal cell carcinoma. Sequenced by immunoSEQ multiplex PCR; TCRdb stores in-frame clones only, minus some. The data contain about 130,000 clones, around 89% of them singletons. This sample's time point: blood 2 weeks post-SBRT. Treatment reported: 15 Gy SBRT to primary tumor, nephrectomy 4 weeks later. Sequencing used blood, obtained from a patient whose treatment included radiotherapy and nephrectomy. The receptor set was obtained from an older woman with renal cell carcinoma.

V is TRBV5-4 and J is TRBJ1-5, with D maybe TRBD1 (6 bases). Germline CDR1 reads SGHNT; CDR2 reads YYREEE (reference sequence). V lost 0 bases and J lost 3, with 10 bases in between. The CDR3 totals 15 residues. CDR3 residues: CASSLAGADNQPQHF. The DNA of the CDR3 is TGTGCCAGCAGCTTGGCGGGGGCGGACAATCAGCCCCAGCATTTT.

This chain links TRBV9 with TRBJ2-3, with TRBD2 matching 9 bases. Germline V CDR1 and CDR2: SGDLS, YYNGEE. This CDR3 contains 16 residues. Trimming removed 0 bases from V and 1 base from J; junction bases left unmatched: 3. The CDR3 coding sequence is TGTGCCAGCAGCGTAGATAGCGGGGGCCGCACAGATACGCAGTATTTT. This encodes CASSVDSGGRTDTQYF.

The chain employs TRBV30 and TRBJ1-2, with no clear D. Germline values: CDR1 GTSNPN, CDR2 SVGIG (reference sequence). This CDR3 comprises 11 residues. V was shortened by 3 bases and J by 4 bases, with 6 bases between the two germline ends. CDR3 sequence (DNA): TGTGCCTGGAGGGGTTTCTATGGCTACACCTTC. Residues: CAWRGFYGYTF.

The V call is TRBV15, the J call TRBJ1-1; D ambiguous. This CDR3 spans 15 amino acids. The germline CDR1 and CDR2 sequences are LNHNV and YYDKDF (reference sequence). The V end was cut by 2 bases, the J end by 1 base, with 11 bases between. Here the CDR3 reads CATSRPATGNTEAFF. The CDR3 nucleotides are TGTGCCACCAGCAGACCTGCTACGGGGAACACTGAAGCTTTCTTT.

This clone appeared a few times. The chain is built from TRBV21-1 and TRBJ2-7; the table assigns TRBD2, which was not confirmed against the DNA. TRBV21-1 corresponds to a pseudogene. The CDR3 sequence is 15 residues long. The CDR3 here is CASSEPGLTDYEQYF. The CDR3 DNA is TGTGCCAGCAGCGAACCGGGACTAACCGACTACGAGCAGTACTTC.

The J gene is TRBJ2-7, the V gene TRBV6-1, with a weak D call TRBD1 (6 bases). This CDR3 is 11 amino acids long. The V end lost 7 bases, the J end lost 3 bases, and 7 bases lay between the germline ends. The germline V gene has CDR1 MNHNS and CDR2 SASEGT. CDR3 residues: CASTGDYEQYF. CDR3 sequence (DNA): TGTGCCAGCACAGGGGACTACGAGCAGTACTTC.

This clone turned up a few times. V is TRBV18 and J is TRBJ2-1, with D possibly being TRBD1 or TRBD2 (5 bases each). Germline assignment: CDR1 KGHSH and CDR2 LQKENI. Trimming took 2 bases from V and 9 from J, leaving 14 bases between them. CDR3 length: 14 amino acids. The CDR3 reads CASSPEGTRSEQFF. The CDR3 DNA reads as TGTGCCAGCTCACCAGAGGGGACGCGGAGTGAGCAGTTCTTC. Variable domain in full (rest from reference TRBV18 and TRBJ2-1): NAGVMQNPRHLVRRRGQEARLRCSPMKGHSHVYWYRQLPEEGLKFMVYLQKENIIDESGMPKERFSAEFPKEGPSILRIQQVVRGDSAAYFCASSPEGTRSEQFFGPGTRLTVL.

V gene TRBV4-1 combines with J gene TRBJ1-2; D gene uncertain. Between the trimmed V and J ends, which lost 6 bases and 7 bases, there was a span of 15 bases. This CDR3 comprises 13 residues. Germline assignment: CDR1 MGHRA and CDR2 YSYEKL. The CDR3 DNA follows: TGCGCCAGCAGTCCCGGAGGGAGCTTTGGCTACACCTTC. Amino acid sequence: CASSPGGSFGYTF.

The chain couples TRBV28 to TRBJ1-1; tentatively, D is TRBD1 (5 bases). From germline, CDR1 is MDHEN and CDR2 SYDVKM. This CDR3 contains 12 residues. Trimming took 6 bases from V and 0 from J, leaving 5 bases between them. This CDR3 is CASRTVNTEAFF. The CDR3 DNA sequence: TGTGCCAGCAGGACAGTGAACACTGAAGCTTTCTTT.

The V gene is TRBV10-3, the J gene TRBJ1-6; no clear D gene. The CDR3 is 14 residues long. Germline assignment: CDR1 ENHRY and CDR2 SYGVKD. Trimming took off 3 bases at V and 8 bases at J, with 11 bases between the two ends. CDR3 coding DNA: TGTGCCATCAGTGACCTGACGGATTATTCACCCCTCCACTTT. Its protein is CAISDLTDYSPLHF.

This chain joins TRBV6-1 and TRBJ1-1; 12 bases align to TRBD1. The trim removed 9 bases at V and 4 bases at J, leaving 9 bases unmatched. The CDR3 is 15 residues long. The germline V gene encodes CDR1 MNHNS and CDR2 SASEGT. Here the CDR3 DNA reads TGTGCCAGGGGACAGGGGGCGAAGGATGTCACTGAAGCTTTCTTT. This encodes CARGQGAKDVTEAFF.

The rearrangement joins TRBV7-6 to TRBJ1-5; 8 bases match TRBD1. V gave up 5 bases and J gave up 0 bases; unmatched junction bases: 6. Germline values: CDR1 SGHVS, CDR2 FNYEAQ. This CDR3 comprises 16 residues. Here the CDR3 reads CASSAADRGSNQPQHF. The CDR3 nucleotides are TGTGCCAGCAGCGCGGCAGACAGGGGTAGCAATCAGCCCCAGCATTTT. The full variable domain, in which reference TRBV7-6 and TRBJ1-5 provide the parts outside the CDR3, is GAGVSQSPRYKVTKRGQDVALRCDPISGHVSLYWYRQALGQGPEFLTYFNYEAQQDKSGLPNDRFSAERPEGSISTLTIQRTEQRDSAMYRCASSAADRGSNQPQHFGDGTRLSIL.

CDR3 DNA: TGTGCTTCGTACCCTGCGACAGACTATGGCTACACCTTC. Its translation: CASYPATDYGYTF. The chain couples TRBV30 to TRBJ1-2; tentative D call: TRBD1 (5 bases). This CDR3 contains 13 residues. Germline CDR1 reads GTSNPN; CDR2 reads SVGIG (reference sequence).

The chain joins TRBV19 to TRBJ2-5, with TRBD2 matching 16 bases. V shed 6 bases, J shed 4 bases, and the junction held 11 bases outside the gene matches. The CDR3 loop spans 18 amino acids. Germline V gene data show CDR1 as LNHDA and CDR2 as SQIVND (reference sequence). The CDR3 sequence is CASRRSGTSGGASETQYF. CDR3 sequence (DNA): TGTGCCAGTAGAAGATCCGGGACTAGCGGGGGGGCATCAGAGACCCAGTACTTC.

The J gene is TRBJ2-3, the V gene TRBV19, with 13 nucleotides matching TRBD2. This CDR3 spans 17 amino acids. J gave up 3 bases and V 5 bases, and 8 bases lay outside the gene matches. Germline CDR1 LNHDA, CDR2 SQIVND (reference sequence). CDR3 sequence: CASSVPGTSGATDTQYF. The CDR3 DNA reads TGTGCCAGTAGTGTTCCCGGGACTAGCGGGGCGACAGATACGCAGTATTTT. Looking up the rest from reference TRBV19 and TRBJ2-3 gives the full variable domain: DGGITQSPKYLFRKEGQNVTLSCEQNLNHDAMYWYRQDPGQGLRLIYYSQIVNDFQKGDIAEGYSVSREKKESFPLTVTSAQKNPTAFYLCASSVPGTSGATDTQYFGPGTRLTVL.

This clone was picked up one time. The V call is TRBV27, the J call TRBJ2-7; the D is unclear. The CDR3 loop spans 13 amino acids. Germline assignment: CDR1 MNHEY and CDR2 SMNVEV (reference sequence). Trimming cost V 0 bases and J 6 bases, with 9 bases left between them. The CDR3 is CASSLSQAAEQYF. For the CDR3, the DNA is TGTGCCAGCAGTTTATCCCAGGCGGCCGAGCAGTACTTC.

This rearrangement joins TRBV4-2 to TRBJ2-7; TRBD2 might be the D (6 bases). The CDR3 runs 15 residues. V was shortened by 1 base and J by 6 bases, with 16 bases between the two germline ends. The germline CDR1 and CDR2 sequences are LGHNA and YNFKEQ. The DNA of the CDR3 is TGTGCCAGCAGCCAAGGGTCTAGCGCGCAGGCCGAGCAGTACTTC. Translating gives CASSQGSSAQAEQYF.

This clone was observed a few times. This chain connects TRBV30 to TRBJ1-4; D gene ambiguous. The germline gives CDR1 GTSNPN, CDR2 SVGIG (reference sequence). V was cut by 0 bases and J by 0 bases, with 5 bases left in between. The CDR3 covers 14 residues. CDR3 in amino acids: CAWSVTATNEKLFF. The CDR3 DNA reads TGTGCCTGGAGTGTCACAGCAACTAATGAAAAACTGTTTTTT. The full variable domain, in which reference TRBV30 and TRBJ1-4 provide the parts outside the CDR3, is SQTIHQWPATLVQPVGSPLSLECTVEGTSNPNLYWYRQAAGRGLQLLFYSVGIGQISSEVPQNLSASRPQDRQFILSSKKLLLSDSGFYLCAWSVTATNEKLFFGSGTQLSVL.

The CDR3 DNA reads as TGTGCCAGCAGCGCCGGGGGTGCGAACACCGGGGAGCTGTTTTTT. It is translated as CASSAGGANTGELFF. The rearrangement links TRBV9 to TRBJ2-2; D may be TRBD2 (6 bases). Germline loops: CDR1 SGDLS, CDR2 YYNGEE. This CDR3 is built from 15 residues. The V gene lost 3 bases and the J gene lost 0 bases, with 9 bases spanning the gap.

This clone came up a few times. This chain connects TRBV19 to TRBJ1-5; D possibly corresponds to TRBD1 (6 bases). The ends were cut back, 0 bases at V and 6 bases at J, with 9 bases in the middle. Germline V gene data show CDR1 as LNHDA and CDR2 as SQIVND (reference sequence). The CDR3 runs to 14 residues. The CDR3 sequence is CASSIESQGQPQHF. In nucleotides, the CDR3 is TGTGCCAGTAGTATAGAGTCACAGGGTCAGCCCCAGCATTTT.

V usage is TRBV19 and J usage is TRBJ2-3; D might be TRBD2 (5 bases). CDR3 length: 14 residues. Trimming shortened V by 5 bases and J by 6 bases, and 15 bases separated the two germline ends. CDR1 and CDR2 (germline): LNHDA, SQIVND (reference sequence). CDR3 in DNA: TGTGCCAGTAGTGCCCTAGGCGGGCATGATACGCAGTATTTT. It translates to CASSALGGHDTQYF.

The V and J genes are TRBV7-8 and TRBJ2-5; no definite D call. The V end lost 6 bases, the J end lost 5 bases, and 7 bases lay between the germline ends. Germline V lookup: CDR1 SGHVS, CDR2 FQNEAQ. This CDR3 contains 11 residues. CDR3 in amino acids: CASRALETQYF. CDR3 DNA sequence: TGTGCCAGCAGGGCGCTGGAGACCCAGTACTTC.

The chain combines TRBV4-3 with TRBJ1-6; D gene unclear. This CDR3 spans 14 amino acids. Trimming took off 4 bases at V and 11 bases at J, with 15 bases between the two ends. Germline assignment: CDR1 LGHNA and CDR2 YSLEER. The CDR3 sequence: CASSPGVIGAPLHF. The CDR3 DNA reads TGCGCCAGCAGCCCGGGAGTAATAGGAGCACCCCTCCACTTT.

Only one count was recorded for this clone. V gene TRBV5-1 combines with J gene TRBJ2-5; D could derive from TRBD1 or TRBD2 (5 bases each). CDR1 and CDR2 (germline): SGHRS, YFSETQ. The V end was cut by 3 bases, the J end by 1 base, with 19 bases between. The CDR3 totals 17 residues. CDR3 sequence reads: CASSSIPGPITQETQYF. For the CDR3, the DNA is TGCGCCAGCAGCTCGATACCGGGACCGATAACCCAAGAGACCCAGTACTTC. The full variable domain, rest sourced from reference TRBV5-1 and TRBJ2-5, is KAGVTQTPRYLIKTRGQQVTLSCSPISGHRSVSWYQQTPGQGLQFLFEYFSETQRNKGNFPGRFSGRQFSNSRSEMNVSTLELGDSALYLCASSSIPGPITQETQYFGPGTRLLVL.

The chain is built from TRBV5-6 and TRBJ2-5; D is possibly TRBD1 or TRBD2 (5 bases each). Germline CDR1 SGHDT, CDR2 YYEEEE. The germline V and J ends were trimmed by 1 base and 4 bases, with 8 bases remaining between them. The CDR3 consists of 13 residues. DNA of the CDR3: TGTGCCAGCAGCTTGCCGAGGGGAGAGACCCAGTACTTC. Amino acid sequence: CASSLPRGETQYF.